The text below deals with one T cell receptor beta chain. These data are taken from a study of blood T cells in healthy people across ages. Ranging in age from about 6 to 95, the donors were healthy Caucasian individuals from Russia. Each sample yielded at least 6 million isolated PBMCs. This CDR3 has 15 residues. The V gene's germline CDR1 is SNHLY and CDR2 FYNNEI. Trimming took 3 bases from V and 4 from J, leaving 12 bases between them. The authors ran a second PCR of roughly 6 to 12 cycles using a sample-barcoded 5' primer and a J-beta primer mix. Every cDNA molecule carried a tag from a template-switch adaptor bearing 12 random nucleotides. Each single sample gave us at least 2.5 million CDR3-containing paired-end reads. From the 5' RACE reads, TCRdb called clonotypes with MiXCR, one entry per CDR3 protein. This table has around 800,000 distinct CDR3 sequences, around 43% appearing once.

The clonotype originates from a man aged 60 to 69 in good health. The chain has TRBV2 and TRBJ1-4; weak D call: TRBD1 (5 bases). The sample consisted of blood. The DNA of the CDR3 is TGTGCCAGCAGTGACCAGGGTGTTGGTAATGAAAAACTGTTTTTT. Amino acid sequence: CASSDQGVGNEKLFF.